These 16 T cell receptor beta chains were all obtained from the same sample, sequenced in a study of blood T cell repertoires in COVID-19. Clones were sequenced by immunoSEQ multiplex PCR, and TCRdb holds only the in-frame ones, with some missing. The sample shows approximately 47,000 clones, approximately 84% of them seen only once. Specimen: peripheral blood. The source of these receptors is a woman older than 75 with COVID-19, enrolled during active disease.

V and J are TRBV9 and TRBJ1-6; no firm D call. The CDR3 extends over 15 amino acids. Germline loops: CDR1 SGDLS, CDR2 YYNGEE. V was trimmed by 0 bases and J by 5 bases, leaving 9 bases between them. CDR3 sequence: CASSVEGADNSPLHF. DNA for the CDR3: TGTGCCAGCAGCGTAGAGGGAGCAGATAATTCACCCCTCCACTTT.

The chain carries TRBV3-1 (or the pseudogene TRBV3-2) and TRBJ1-2; a weak D match, TRBD1 (5 bases). V was cut by 1 base and J by 4 bases, with 13 bases left in between. CDR1 and CDR2 from the germline V gene are LGHDT and YNNKEL (reference sequence). This CDR3 spans 15 amino acids. The CDR3 nucleotides are TGTGCCAGCAGCCAAGCCTTCAGGGCTACCTATGGCTACACCTTC. Translation gives CASSQAFRATYGYTF.

The J gene is TRBJ1-2, the V gene TRBV7-2, with D possibly being TRBD1 (5 bases). V was trimmed by 4 bases and J by 4 bases, leaving 16 bases between them. The CDR3 totals 15 residues. CDR1 is SGHTA, CDR2 FQGNSA, per germline. This CDR3 reads CASSSGLARAYGYTF. Here the CDR3 DNA reads TGTGCCAGCAGCTCCGGCCTCGCCAGGGCCTATGGCTACACCTTC.

V is TRBV4-1 and J is TRBJ2-3, with 9 bases aligning to TRBD1. This CDR3 is built from 19 residues. Germline V CDR1 and CDR2: MGHRA, YSYEKL. V shed 0 bases, J shed 3 bases, and the junction held 13 bases outside the gene matches. CDR3: CASSQDIDRGIIGTDTQYF. The CDR3 DNA follows: TGCGCCAGCAGCCAAGATATTGACAGGGGGATCATTGGGACAGATACGCAGTATTTT.

This sequence joins TRBV5-1 and TRBJ1-2; tentatively, D is TRBD1 (5 bases). CDR1 is SGHRS, CDR2 YFSETQ, per germline. The CDR3 is 14 residues long. V gave up 0 bases and J gave up 2 bases, with 8 bases separating them. The CDR3 loop reads CASSLAHRNYGYTF. CDR3 DNA sequence: TGCGCCAGCAGCTTGGCCCACAGGAACTATGGCTACACCTTC.

This chain joins TRBV2 and TRBJ1-1; tentatively, D is TRBD1 (5 bases). CDR3 length: 15 amino acids. CDR1 and CDR2 (germline): SNHLY, FYNNEI. V was clipped by 7 bases and J by 4 bases, with 19 bases between them. CDR3 nucleotide sequence: TGTGCCAGCATCACAACTCCAGGGAACCCCACTGAAGCTTTCTTT. Translated, it gives CASITTPGNPTEAFF.

The genes are TRBV7-2 and TRBJ1-2; TRBD1 matches at 7 bases. The germline V gene encodes CDR1 SGHTA and CDR2 FQGNSA. The CDR3 totals 15 residues. After removal of 1 base from V and 4 bases from J, the junction contained 6 bases not matched to a gene. The CDR3 DNA is TGTGCCAGCAGCTTAGATAGGACAGGAGTCTATGGCTACACCTTC. Protein sequence: CASSLDRTGVYGYTF.

This chain connects TRBV5-4 to TRBJ1-2; 8 positions agree with TRBD1. This CDR3 spans 14 amino acids. V was clipped by 4 bases and J by 4 bases; unmatched bases: 6. Germline V CDR1 and CDR2: SGHNT, YYREEE (reference sequence). The CDR3 spells CASSADRGLYGYTF. The CDR3 nucleotides read TGTGCCAGCAGCGCTGACAGGGGACTCTATGGCTACACCTTC. The full variable domain, completed using reference TRBV5-4 and TRBJ1-2, is ETGVTQSPTHLIKTRGQQVTLRCSSQSGHNTVSWYQQALGQGPQFIFQYYREEENGRGNFPPRFSGLQFPNYSSELNVNALELDDSALYLCASSADRGLYGYTFGSGTRLTVV.

The V gene is TRBV18, the J gene TRBJ2-5, with a possible D match to TRBD1 (6 bases). The CDR3 sequence is 15 residues long. Germline-derived CDR1 and CDR2 are KGHSH and LQKENI. Deletions cut 2 bases from V and 0 bases from J, with 10 bases between. The CDR3 spells CASSPAGTYQETQYF. The CDR3 DNA follows: TGTGCCAGCTCACCAGCCGGGACATACCAAGAGACCCAGTACTTC. The entire variable domain, with the rest obtained from reference TRBV18 and TRBJ2-5, is as follows: NAGVMQNPRHLVRRRGQEARLRCSPMKGHSHVYWYRQLPEEGLKFMVYLQKENIIDESGMPKERFSAEFPKEGPSILRIQQVVRGDSAAYFCASSPAGTYQETQYFGPGTRLLVL.

The CDR3 DNA reads TGCGCCAGCAGCCCGACAGGGTTTCTCCCAGCGGAGGGCTACACCTTC. Its protein is CASSPTGFLPAEGYTF. The gene calls are TRBV5-1 and TRBJ1-2; 7 bases are a match to TRBD1. The trim removed 4 bases at V and 8 bases at J, leaving 17 bases unmatched. Germline CDR1 reads SGHRS; CDR2 reads YFSETQ. This CDR3 is 16 amino acids long. Variable domain in full (rest from reference TRBV5-1 and TRBJ1-2): KAGVTQTPRYLIKTRGQQVTLSCSPISGHRSVSWYQQTPGQGLQFLFEYFSETQRNKGNFPGRFSGRQFSNSRSEMNVSTLELGDSALYLCASSPTGFLPAEGYTFGSGTRLTVV.

The chain employs TRBV19 and TRBJ1-6, with 7 bases that match TRBD1. The CDR3 is made up of 15 amino acids. Germline V lookup: CDR1 LNHDA, CDR2 SQIVND (reference sequence). Trimming removed 3 bases from V and 9 bases from J; junction bases left unmatched: 8. CDR3: CASSINKGAASPLHF. The CDR3 DNA reads as TGTGCCAGTAGTATCAATAAGGGGGCAGCTTCACCCCTCCACTTT. Full variable domain (rest looked up from reference TRBV19 and TRBJ1-6): DGGITQSPKYLFRKEGQNVTLSCEQNLNHDAMYWYRQDPGQGLRLIYYSQIVNDFQKGDIAEGYSVSREKKESFPLTVTSAQKNPTAFYLCASSINKGAASPLHFGNGTRLTVT.

The V and J genes are TRBV7-9 and TRBJ1-6; the D gene is possibly TRBD1 (6 bases). The CDR3 contains 14 residues. CDR1 is SEHNR and CDR2 is FQNEAQ in the germline V gene (reference sequence). V lost 5 bases, J lost 10 bases, and 15 bases lay in between. The CDR3, as DNA: TGTGCCAGCAGCCTCAGGGGTATTCTCTCACCCCTCCACTTT. Residues: CASSLRGILSPLHF.

The chain joins TRBV19 to TRBJ2-4; TRBD1 matches at 8 bases. Losses at the gene ends were 3 bases for V and 4 bases for J; bases not matched to a gene: 8. Germline values: CDR1 LNHDA, CDR2 SQIVND (reference sequence). This CDR3 comprises 16 residues. The CDR3 region is CASSMGAGGGKNIQYF. The CDR3 nucleotides read TGTGCCAGTAGTATGGGGGCAGGGGGCGGAAAAAACATTCAGTACTTC.

The chain carries TRBV19 and TRBJ1-2; tentative D call: TRBD1 (6 bases). Germline CDR1 and CDR2: LNHDA and SQIVND (reference sequence). V dropped 0 bases and J dropped 5 bases, with 13 bases sitting between them. This CDR3 comprises 15 residues. CDR3 amino acids: CASSIDHQTGYGYTF. The CDR3 DNA follows: TGTGCCAGTAGTATAGATCACCAAACAGGGTATGGCTACACCTTC.

This chain's CDR3 is CASSLSREASSYNEQFF. CDR3 DNA: TGTGCCAGCAGCTTATCCCGAGAGGCTTCCTCCTACAATGAGCAGTTCTTC. The chain combines TRBV7-2 with TRBJ2-1; D ambiguous. Germline CDR1 SGHTA, CDR2 FQGNSA. The CDR3 extends over 17 amino acids. Trimming shortened V by 2 bases and J by 0 bases, and 14 bases separated the two germline ends.

This chain uses TRBV6-6 with TRBJ1-3; D not certain. This CDR3 comprises 14 residues. Germline assignment: CDR1 MNHNY and CDR2 SVGAGI (reference sequence). The germline V and J ends were trimmed by 6 bases and 0 bases, with 9 bases remaining between them. CDR3 residues: CASSLSDSGNTIYF. CDR3 DNA: TGTGCCAGCAGCCTGAGTGACTCTGGAAACACCATATATTTT.